This T cell receptor beta chain was identified in a study of identical twins. Notes on the study in general: Out-of-frame sharing of TCR alpha in monozygotic twins was underestimated by models. Out-of-frame alpha sequences shared between twins exhibited an excess of low generation probability. Cord blood beta clonotypes present at high abundance carried fewer insertions; no such pattern appeared in memory repertoires.

Trimming removed 5 bases from V and 8 bases from J, with 9 bases in between. CDR3 length: 12 residues. TCRdb called the 5' RACE reads again in MiXCR, with one record for every CDR3 protein. The table lists a few hundred thousand distinct CDR3 sequences, approximately 18% of them singletons. Ten or more counts support this clonotype. Its target is unknown. The rearrangement joins TRBV12-3 or TRBV12-4 to TRBJ1-4, with a weak D call TRBD1 (5 bases). The sequencing sample was made of naive T cells sorted from blood. The sequence was obtained from a man aged 45 to 65 in good health. CDR3 DNA sequence: TGTGCCAGCAGTCTGGGGGTCGAAAAACTGTTTTTT. Translating gives CASSLGVEKLFF.